This TCR beta chain derives from a study of T cells in Graves' hyperthyroidism and ophthalmopathy. Trimming at V came to 4 bases and at J to 8 bases, leaving 16 bases not matched to a gene. The CDR3 is 17 amino acids. CDR1 and CDR2 from the germline V gene are PRHDT and FYEKMQ (reference sequence). This clonotype was counted at least ten times. Investigators excluded patients with uncontrolled infection, other autoimmune disease, pregnancy or lactation. From RNA transcripts, TCR beta CDR3 regions were amplified. Initially, a first-round RT-PCR of the TCR CDR3 employed the HTBI primer set. TCRdb ran MiXCR on the multiplex PCR reads and lists one entry per CDR3 protein. The data contain under 350,000 distinct CDR3 sequences, 15% to 20% of them singletons.

The chain recombines TRBV13 with TRBJ2-1; 8 bases agree with TRBD2. The clonotype originates from a woman aged 50 to 60 with Graves' hyperthyroidism. The material sequenced was blood. CDR3 sequence reads: CASSYDLGAGVFDEQFF. In nucleotides, the CDR3 is TGTGCCAGCAGCTACGACCTGGGAGCGGGAGTATTTGATGAGCAGTTCTTC.